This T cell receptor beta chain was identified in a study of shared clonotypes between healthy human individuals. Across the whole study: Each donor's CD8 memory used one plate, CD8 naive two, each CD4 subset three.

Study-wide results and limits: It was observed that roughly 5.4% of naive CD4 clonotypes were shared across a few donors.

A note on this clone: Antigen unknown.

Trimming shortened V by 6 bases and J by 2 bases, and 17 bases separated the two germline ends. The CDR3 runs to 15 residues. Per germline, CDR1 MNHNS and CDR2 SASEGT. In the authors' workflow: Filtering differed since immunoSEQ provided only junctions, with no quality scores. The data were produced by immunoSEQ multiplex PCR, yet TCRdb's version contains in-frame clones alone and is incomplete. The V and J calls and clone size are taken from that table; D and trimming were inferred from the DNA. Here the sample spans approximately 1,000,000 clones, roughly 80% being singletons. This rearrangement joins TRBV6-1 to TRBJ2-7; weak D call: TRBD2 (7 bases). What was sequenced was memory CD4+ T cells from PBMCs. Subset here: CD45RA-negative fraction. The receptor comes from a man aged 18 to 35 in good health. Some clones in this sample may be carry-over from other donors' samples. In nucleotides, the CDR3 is TGTGCCAGCAGACCCCCCCGGGGGGCTACCTACGAGCAGTACTTC. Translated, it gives CASRPPRGATYEQYF.